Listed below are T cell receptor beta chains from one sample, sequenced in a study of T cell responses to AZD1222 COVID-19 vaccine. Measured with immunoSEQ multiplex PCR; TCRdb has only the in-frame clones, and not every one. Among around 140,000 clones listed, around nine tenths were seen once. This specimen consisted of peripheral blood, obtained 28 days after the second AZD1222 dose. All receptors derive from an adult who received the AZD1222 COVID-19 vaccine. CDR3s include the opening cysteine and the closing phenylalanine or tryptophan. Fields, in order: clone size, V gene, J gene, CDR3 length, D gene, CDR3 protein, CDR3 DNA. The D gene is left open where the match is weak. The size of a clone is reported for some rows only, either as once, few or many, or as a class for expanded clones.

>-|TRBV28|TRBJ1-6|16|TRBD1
CASSRDSLSYNSPLHF
TGTGCCAGCAGTCGGGACAGCCTCTCCTATAATTCACCCCTCCACTTT
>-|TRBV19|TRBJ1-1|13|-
CASSMEGETEAFF
TGTGCCAGTAGTATGGAAGGGGAGACTGAAGCTTTCTTT
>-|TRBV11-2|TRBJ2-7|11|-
CASSFRTGAYF
TGTGCCAGCAGCTTTAGGACCGGGGCGTACTTC
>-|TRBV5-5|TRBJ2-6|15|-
CASSLGGSGANVLTF
TGTGCCAGCAGTCTGGGCGGCTCTGGGGCCAACGTCCTGACTTTC
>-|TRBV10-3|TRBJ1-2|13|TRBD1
CAIGTGGSYGYTF
TGTGCCATAGGGACAGGGGGTAGCTATGGCTACACCTTC
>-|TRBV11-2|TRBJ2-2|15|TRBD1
CASSRDRVQAGELFF
TGTGCCAGCAGCCGGGACAGGGTGCAAGCCGGGGAGCTGTTTTTT
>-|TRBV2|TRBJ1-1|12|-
CASRVAMFEAFF
TGTGCCAGCAGGGTAGCGATGTTCGAAGCTTTCTTT
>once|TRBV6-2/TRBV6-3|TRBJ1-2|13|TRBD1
CASSRDREEGYTF
TGTGCCAGCAGTCGGGACAGGGAAGAGGGCTACACCTTC
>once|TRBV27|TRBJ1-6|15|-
CASSPRGPYGSPLHF
TGTGCCAGCAGTCCAAGGGGTCCGTATGGTTCACCCCTCCACTTT
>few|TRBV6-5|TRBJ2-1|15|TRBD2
CASSPTGLAANEQFF
TGTGCCAGCAGCCCGACGGGACTAGCGGCCAATGAGCAGTTCTTC
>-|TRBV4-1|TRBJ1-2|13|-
CASSQDLGGGYTF
TGCGCCAGCAGCCAAGATCTAGGGGGTGGCTACACCTTC
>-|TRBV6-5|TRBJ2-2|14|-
CASSPRTYTGELFF
TGTGCCAGCAGTCCCCGGACGTACACCGGGGAGCTGTTTTTT
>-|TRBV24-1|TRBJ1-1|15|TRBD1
CATSDVTGGGSEAFF
TGTGCCACCAGTGATGTCACAGGGGGAGGCTCTGAAGCTTTCTTT
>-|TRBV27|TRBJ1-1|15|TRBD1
CASSTTRQGRTEAFF
TGTGCCAGCAGTACGACCCGACAGGGGAGGACTGAAGCTTTCTTT
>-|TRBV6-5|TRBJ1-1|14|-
CASSNRGLNTEAFF
TGTGCCAGCAGTAACAGAGGTTTGAACACTGAAGCTTTCTTT
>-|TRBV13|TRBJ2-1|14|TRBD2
CASSSNPGLAGVFF
TGTGCCAGCAGCTCCAACCCTGGACTAGCGGGTGTGTTCTTC
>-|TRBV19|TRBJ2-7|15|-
CASSPNGGRSSEQYF
TGTGCCAGTAGTCCAAATGGGGGGCGAAGCTCCGAGCAGTACTTC
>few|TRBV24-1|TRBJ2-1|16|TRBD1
CATSDPDRGPHNEQFF
TGTGCCACCAGTGACCCCGACAGGGGGCCCCACAATGAGCAGTTCTTC
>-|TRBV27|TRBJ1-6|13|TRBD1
CATRTGAGTPLHF
TGTGCCACCCGAACAGGGGCGGGGACACCCCTCCACTTT
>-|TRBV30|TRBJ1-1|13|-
CAWNSGANTEAFF
TGTGCCTGGAATTCAGGAGCGAACACTGAAGCTTTCTTT
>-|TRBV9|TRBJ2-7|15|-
CASSPGAGGSPEQYF
TGTGCCAGCAGCCCGGGGGCAGGGGGATCCCCCGAGCAGTACTTC
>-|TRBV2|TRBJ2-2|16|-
CASSEVGPTAAGELFF
TGTGCCAGCAGTGAAGTGGGACCAACGGCGGCCGGGGAGCTGTTTTTT
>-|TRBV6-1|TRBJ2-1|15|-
CASSDAGLTYNEQFF
TGTGCCAGCAGTGATGCAGGGCTCACCTACAATGAGCAGTTCTTC
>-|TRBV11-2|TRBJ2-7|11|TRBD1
CASSSRGEQYF
TGTGCCAGCAGCTCCAGGGGGGAGCAGTACTTC
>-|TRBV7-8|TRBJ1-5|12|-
CASSRVNQPQHF
TGTGCCAGCAGCCGAGTAAATCAGCCCCAGCATTTT
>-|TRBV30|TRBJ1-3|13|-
CANGLVSGNTIYF
TGTGCCAATGGACTGGTCTCTGGAAACACCATATATTTT
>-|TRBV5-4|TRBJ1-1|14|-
CASSPFRMNTEAFF
TGTGCCAGCAGCCCTTTTCGAATGAACACTGAAGCTTTCTTT
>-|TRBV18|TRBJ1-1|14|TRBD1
CASSPNDRGTEAFF
TGTGCCAGCTCACCCAATGACAGGGGCACTGAAGCTTTCTTT
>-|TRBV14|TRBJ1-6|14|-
CASSHSQGSSPLHF
TGTGCCAGCAGCCATTCTCAGGGGTCTTCACCCCTCCACTTT
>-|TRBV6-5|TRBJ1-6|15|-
CASSYSSEGNSPLHF
TGTGCCAGCAGTTACTCGTCGGAAGGGAATTCACCCCTCCACTTT
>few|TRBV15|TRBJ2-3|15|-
CATSRDGGEPDTQYF
TGTGCCACCAGCAGAGATGGCGGCGAACCGGATACGCAGTATTTT
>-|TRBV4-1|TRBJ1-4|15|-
CASSQGWGAGEKLFF
TGCGCCAGCAGCCAAGGTTGGGGGGCCGGTGAAAAACTGTTTTTT
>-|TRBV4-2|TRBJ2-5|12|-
CASSPQGETQYF
TGTGCCAGCAGCCCTCAGGGGGAGACCCAGTACTTC
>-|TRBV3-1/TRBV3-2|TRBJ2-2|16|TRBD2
CASSPTALAGTGELFF
TGTGCCAGCAGCCCGACGGCCCTAGCGGGCACCGGGGAGCTGTTTTTT
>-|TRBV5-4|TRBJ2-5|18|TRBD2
CASSATTGTSGSRGTQYF
TGTGCCAGCAGCGCCACCACCGGGACTAGCGGGAGTAGGGGGACCCAGTACTTC
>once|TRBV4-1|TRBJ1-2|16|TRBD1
CASSRSPGQGAYGYTF
TGCGCCAGCAGCCGCAGCCCGGGACAGGGGGCCTATGGCTACACCTTC
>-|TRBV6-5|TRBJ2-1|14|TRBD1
CASSWDSNYNEQFF
TGTGCCAGCAGTTGGGACAGCAACTACAATGAGCAGTTCTTC
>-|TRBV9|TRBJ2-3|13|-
CASSVGLSSTQYF
TGTGCCAGCAGCGTAGGGCTATCGAGTACGCAGTATTTT
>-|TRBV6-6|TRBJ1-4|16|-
CASSSSSGATNEKLFF
TGTGCCAGCAGTTCCTCCTCGGGGGCGACTAATGAAAAACTGTTTTTT
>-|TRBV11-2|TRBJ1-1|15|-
CASSLGGLPRAEAFF
TGTGCCAGCAGCTTAGGGGGGTTGCCTCGGGCTGAAGCTTTCTTT
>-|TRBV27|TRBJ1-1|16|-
CASSLFYKPMNTEAFF
TGTGCCAGCAGTTTATTTTACAAACCCATGAACACTGAAGCTTTCTTT
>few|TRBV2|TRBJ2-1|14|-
CASSGTVTANEQFF
TGTGCCAGCAGTGGGACCGTCACGGCCAATGAGCAGTTCTTC
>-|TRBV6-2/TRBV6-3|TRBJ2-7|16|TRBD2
CASSPTTSGSSYEQYF
TGTGCCAGCAGCCCCACCACTAGCGGTTCATCCTACGAGCAGTACTTC
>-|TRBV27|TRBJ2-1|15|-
CASRPMGGLYNEQFF
TGTGCCAGCAGACCCATGGGGGGACTCTACAATGAGCAGTTCTTC
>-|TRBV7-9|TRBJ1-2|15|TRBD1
CASSSSGTGDYGYTF
TGTGCCAGCAGCTCCTCTGGGACAGGGGACTATGGCTACACCTTC
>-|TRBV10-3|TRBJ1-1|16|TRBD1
CAISPGQGGANTEAFF
TGTGCCATCAGTCCGGGACAGGGAGGGGCGAACACTGAAGCTTTCTTT